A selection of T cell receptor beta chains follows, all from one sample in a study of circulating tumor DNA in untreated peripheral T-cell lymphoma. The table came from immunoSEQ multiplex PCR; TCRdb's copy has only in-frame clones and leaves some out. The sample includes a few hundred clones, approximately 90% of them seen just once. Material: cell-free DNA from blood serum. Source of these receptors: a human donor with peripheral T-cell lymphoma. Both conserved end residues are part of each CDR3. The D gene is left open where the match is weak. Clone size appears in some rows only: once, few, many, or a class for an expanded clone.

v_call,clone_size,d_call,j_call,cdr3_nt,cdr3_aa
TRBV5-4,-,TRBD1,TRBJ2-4,TGTGCCAGCAGCGGAACAGGGGGGAGTTACATTCAGTACTTC,CASSGTGGSYIQYF
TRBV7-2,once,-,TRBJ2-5,TGTGCCAGCAGCCCTAGGTGGGAGACCCAGTACTTC,CASSPRWETQYF
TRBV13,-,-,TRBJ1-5,TGTGCCAGCAGTCTGGGGGGGGTAAATCAGCCCCAGCATTTT,CASSLGGVNQPQHF
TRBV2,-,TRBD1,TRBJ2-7,TGTGCCAGCAGTGACCGGGACAGCGCCTACGAGCAGTACTTC,CASSDRDSAYEQYF
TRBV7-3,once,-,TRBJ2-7,TGTGCCAGCAGCTTATCCGGCGCCGGGTCCTACGAGCAGTACTTC,CASSLSGAGSYEQYF
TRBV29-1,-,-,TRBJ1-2,TGCAGCGTTAGGACGGATAACTATGGCTACACCTTC,CSVRTDNYGYTF
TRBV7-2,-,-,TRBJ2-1,TGTGCCAGCAGCTTAAATCCGTCGTATGAGCAGTTCTTC,CASSLNPSYEQFF
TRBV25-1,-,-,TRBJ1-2,TGTGCCAGCAGGGGACACTTCTATGGCTACACCTTC,CASRGHFYGYTF
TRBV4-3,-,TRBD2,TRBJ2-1,TGCGCCAGCAGCCAAGGCCCCAGCGGGATCGACAATGAGCAGTTCTTC,CASSQGPSGIDNEQFF
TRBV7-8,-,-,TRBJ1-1,TGTGCCAGCAGCTCAGACACGTCTGGAGCCTTCTTT,CASSSDTSGAFF
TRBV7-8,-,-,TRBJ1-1,TGTGCCAGCAGCTTAATCAGCAGCGGTCGGATCTCTGAAGCTTTCTTT,CASSLISSGRISEAFF
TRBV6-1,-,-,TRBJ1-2,TGTGCCAGCACCCCCGGGCCTAACTATGGCTACACCTTC,CASTPGPNYGYTF
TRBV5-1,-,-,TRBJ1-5,TGCGCCAGCAGCCCCGACAGCCGCAATCAGCCCCAGCATTTT,CASSPDSRNQPQHF
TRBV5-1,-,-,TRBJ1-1,TGCGCCAGCAGACAGATGGGCACTGAAGCTTTCTTT,CASRQMGTEAFF
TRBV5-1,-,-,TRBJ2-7,TGCGCCAGCAGTAACAGGGTAACCTACGAGCAGTACTTC,CASSNRVTYEQYF
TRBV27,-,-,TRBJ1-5,TGTGCCAGCAGTCTGGGGGGTCAGCCCCAGCATTTT,CASSLGGQPQHF
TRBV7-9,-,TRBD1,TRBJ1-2,TGTGCCAGCAGCTTAGAGGGGACAGGGAACTATGGCTACACCTTC,CASSLEGTGNYGYTF
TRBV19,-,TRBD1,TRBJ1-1,TGTGCCTCCAAGGGACAGGGGATCGGCACTGAAGCTTTCTTT,CASKGQGIGTEAFF
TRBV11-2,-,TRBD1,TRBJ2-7,TGTGCCAGCAGCCGGGACAGGGGGCAATACGAGCAGTACTTC,CASSRDRGQYEQYF
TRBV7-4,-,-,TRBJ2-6,TGTGCCAGCAGCAGTCATCACAGCTCACAAAGTCGGGCCAACGTCCTGACTTTC,CASSSHHSSQSRANVLTF
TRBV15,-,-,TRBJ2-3,TGTGCCACCAGCAGGGGCCAAGGGGACCCCCCTCTCACAGATACGCAGTATTTT,CATSRGQGDPPLTDTQYF
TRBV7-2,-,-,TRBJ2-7,TGTGCCAGCAGCAACCACCACTACGAGCAGTACTTC,CASSNHHYEQYF
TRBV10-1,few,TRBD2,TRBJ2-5,TGCGCCAGCAGTGAGTCGAGCACTAGCGGTACTGAGACCCAGTACTTC,CASSESSTSGTETQYF
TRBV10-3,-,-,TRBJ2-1,TGTGCCATCAGCCAGAATGTCGACAATGAGCAGTTCTTC,CAISQNVDNEQFF
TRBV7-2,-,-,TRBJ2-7,TGTGCCAGCAGCTTTATTTTCGGGGCGGGATCCTACGAGCAGTACTTC,CASSFIFGAGSYEQYF
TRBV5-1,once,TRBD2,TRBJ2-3,TGCGCCAGCACCCGACTAGCGGGGGGCCGAGAAGATACGCAGTATTTT,CASTRLAGGREDTQYF
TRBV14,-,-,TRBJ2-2,TGTGCCAGCAGCCAAAAGAGAACCGGGGAGCTGTTTTTT,CASSQKRTGELFF
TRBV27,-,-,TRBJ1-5,TGTGCCAGCAGTTTATCGGACCCCTCGGGACAGCCCCAGCATTTT,CASSLSDPSGQPQHF
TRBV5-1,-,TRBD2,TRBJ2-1,TGCGCCAGCAGCTTGGCCAGCGGGGGGGAGCAGTTCTTC,CASSLASGGEQFF
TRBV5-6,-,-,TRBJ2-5,TGTGCCAGCAGCTTCCCGCACCAAGAGACCCAGTACTTC,CASSFPHQETQYF
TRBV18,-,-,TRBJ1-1,TGTGCCAGCTCACCACTAGGGAACACTGAAGCTTTCTTT,CASSPLGNTEAFF
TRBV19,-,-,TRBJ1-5,TGTGCCAGTAGCCCGGCCCCACCTGGGAGCAATCAGCCCCAGCATTTT,CASSPAPPGSNQPQHF
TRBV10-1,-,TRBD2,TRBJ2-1,TGCGCCAGCAGTGATAAGGGACTAGCGGGGGGAATAAATGAGCAGTTCTTC,CASSDKGLAGGINEQFF
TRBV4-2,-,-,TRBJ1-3,TGTGCCAGCAGCCAAGAGACGGACAACTCTGGAAACACCATATATTTT,CASSQETDNSGNTIYF
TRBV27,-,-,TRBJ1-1,TGTGCCAGCAGTTTAAGCACAGGGACTGTTCGGGACACTGAAGCTTTCTTT,CASSLSTGTVRDTEAFF
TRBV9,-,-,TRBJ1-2,TGTGCCAGCAGCCCTAGGGCCGGCTATGGCTACACCTTC,CASSPRAGYGYTF
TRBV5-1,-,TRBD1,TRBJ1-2,TGCGCCAGCAGCCCAGGGGGGGCAGGGTATGGCTACACCTTC,CASSPGGAGYGYTF
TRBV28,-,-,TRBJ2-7,TGTGCCAGCAGTCAACGCTACGAGCAGTACTTC,CASSQRYEQYF
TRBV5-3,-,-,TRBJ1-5,TGTGCCAGAAGCTTGGATCCCCCTGGGAGGGGCCATCAGCCCCAGCATTTT,CARSLDPPGRGHQPQHF
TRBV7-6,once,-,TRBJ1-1,TGTGCCAGCAGCTTATCCGACAGGCCTGAAGCTTTCTTT,CASSLSDRPEAFF
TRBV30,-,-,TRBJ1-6,TGTGCCTGGAAATTCATGTATAATTCACCCCTCCACTTT,CAWKFMYNSPLHF
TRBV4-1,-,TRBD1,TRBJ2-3,TGCGCCAGCAGCAACCGGGACAGAGGGATAGATACGCAGTATTTT,CASSNRDRGIDTQYF